This T cell receptor (beta chain) stems from a study of cytomegalovirus exposure and HLA in healthy donors. Worth noting for this clone: The antigen remains undetermined.

Study-level findings and limits: A later analysis found first-cohort TCR clusters tended to co-occur in the 130 or so validation repertoires.

Germline-derived CDR1 and CDR2 are LGHNA and YNFKEQ. V lost 1 base, J lost 5 bases, and 1 base stayed unmatched. The CDR3 totals 14 residues. TCRdb's copy holds only in-frame clones and misses some; the assay was immunoSEQ multiplex PCR. The sample shows 110,000 or so clones, around 88% of them seen only once. This receptor was identified in a man between 18 and 35 years old in good health and CMV-seronegative. This chain uses TRBV4-2 with TRBJ2-7; 11 nucleotides align to TRBD2. The sample was PBMCs. The CDR3 spells CASSQGGLADEQYF. The CDR3 nucleotides are TGTGCCAGCAGCCAAGGGGGACTAGCGGACGAGCAGTACTTC.